This T cell receptor beta chain was identified in a study of shared clonotypes between healthy human individuals. The V end was cut by 4 bases, the J end by 5 bases, with 12 bases between. Germline values: CDR1 LNHDA, CDR2 SQIVND (reference sequence). This CDR3 has 13 amino acids. This clone was recorded a few times. Antigen: not known. As processed by the authors: ImmunoSEQ gave junction-only sequences without quality scores, so filtering differed. The data were produced by immunoSEQ multiplex PCR, yet TCRdb's version contains in-frame clones alone and is incomplete. The DNA gave D and trimming, while V, J and clone size come from that table. The sample lists millions of clones, 85% to 95% occurring once. Notes on the study in general: Generation probability values for non-shared clonotypes were lower than those for clonotypes shared by all four donors. Among four donors, 4.5% to 5.5% of naive CD4 clonotypes were found in common.

Naive CD8 cells were CD45RO-negative, positively selected for CCR7, excluding terminally differentiated effector memory CD45RA+ cells. The chain employs TRBV19 and TRBJ2-7; D unclear. Input material: naive CD8+ T cells sorted from blood. This TCR came from a man aged 18 to 35 in good health. CDR3 DNA: TGTGCCAGTAGTAAGGACCGTCCGGACGAGCAGTACTTC. It is translated as CASSKDRPDEQYF.